Listed below are T cell receptor beta chains from one sample, sequenced in a study of cytomegalovirus exposure and HLA in healthy donors. Generated by immunoSEQ multiplex PCR, the TCRdb table keeps only in-frame clones and is missing some. The data hold approximately 200,000 clones, with approximately 85% observed a single time. Specimen: PBMCs. The receptors derive from a woman aged 45-65 years in good health and CMV-seropositive. The CDR3 runs from the conserved cysteine through the conserved F or W. D genes are given only for firm matches. Clone size is shown for a subset of rows, as once, few, many or a class of expanded clone.

14,NA,NA,TRBJ1-2,TRBV7-2,TGTGCCAGCAGCGTCGGGGGGGTCAGCTATGGCTACACCTTC,CASSVGGVSYGYTF
14,NA,NA,TRBJ2-7,TRBV19,TGTGCCAGTAGTATAGGTCCAGGGGGGTACGAGCAGTACTTC,CASSIGPGGYEQYF
14,NA,few,TRBJ2-7,TRBV5-1,TGCGCCAGCAGCTTGAGCGGTAGAGGATACGAGCAGTACTTC,CASSLSGRGYEQYF
15,NA,NA,TRBJ2-1,TRBV5-1,TGCGCCAGCAGCTTGGGCGGACAGACCTACAATGAGCAGTTCTTC,CASSLGGQTYNEQFF
18,NA,NA,TRBJ1-5,TRBV19,TGTGCCAGTAGCCAGCCCCTATTGCCCCCTAGGGGTAATCAGCCCCAGCATTTT,CASSQPLLPPRGNQPQHF
14,TRBD1,once,TRBJ2-7,TRBV10-3,TGTGCCATCAGTATCACCGGGACAGACGACGAGCAGTACTTC,CAISITGTDDEQYF
14,NA,NA,TRBJ2-5,TRBV5-1,TGCGCCAGCAGCCGGGGGGCCAGCGAGGAGACCCAGTACTTC,CASSRGASEETQYF
14,NA,once,TRBJ2-4,TRBV11-2,TGTGCCAGCAGCCCCGGACTAAGGAAAAACATTCAGTACTTC,CASSPGLRKNIQYF
14,NA,NA,TRBJ1-2,TRBV4-1,TGCGCCAGCAGCCAAGTACCCCGAGACTATGGCTACACCTTC,CASSQVPRDYGYTF
16,TRBD2,NA,TRBJ2-1,TRBV10-3,TGTGCCATCAGTGACTCTAGCGGGGGCCCCCCCAATGAGCAGTTCTTC,CAISDSSGGPPNEQFF
18,TRBD2,NA,TRBJ2-7,TRBV11-2,TGTGCCAGCAGCTTTGAAGGGACAGGAACTAGCGGGAGGTACGAGCAGTACTTC,CASSFEGTGTSGRYEQYF
15,NA,NA,TRBJ2-2,TRBV5-1,TGCGCCAGCAGCTTGGGGGGCTCAAGGGCCGGGGAGCTGTTTTTT,CASSLGGSRAGELFF
12,TRBD1,NA,TRBJ1-1,TRBV11-2,TGTGCCAGCAGCCGCGGGACAGCTGAAGCTTTCTTT,CASSRGTAEAFF
15,TRBD2,NA,TRBJ2-1,TRBV5-6,TGTGCCAGCAGCTTGCCGTCTAGCGGGGCCACGGGGCAGTTCTTC,CASSLPSSGATGQFF
15,TRBD2,once,TRBJ2-3,TRBV2,TGTGCCAGCAGAAGGGAAGCGGGAGGAGGAAATACGCAGTATTTT,CASRREAGGGNTQYF
17,NA,NA,TRBJ2-5,TRBV6-1,TGTGCCAGCAGTGAAGAAGAAGCGGTTTCGTACCAAGAGACCCAGTACTTC,CASSEEEAVSYQETQYF
18,TRBD1,NA,TRBJ2-6,TRBV28,TGTGCCAGCAGTCCCCCCGGGACAGGGAACCCTGGGGCCAACGTCCTGACTTTC,CASSPPGTGNPGANVLTF
13,NA,NA,TRBJ1-1,TRBV6-5,TGTGCCTGTGGGGGGGATGAGGGTACTGAAGCTTTCTTT,CACGGDEGTEAFF
13,TRBD1,NA,TRBJ2-7,TRBV19,TGTGCCAGTAGTACCGGGACAGGGGTCGAGCAGTACTTC,CASSTGTGVEQYF
14,TRBD1,NA,TRBJ2-5,TRBV13,TGTGCCAGCAGCTTCCGGACAGGGGAAGAGACCCAGTACTTC,CASSFRTGEETQYF
13,NA,NA,TRBJ2-3,TRBV18,TGTGCCAGCTCACCCGCTGGCCCAGATACGCAGTATTTT,CASSPAGPDTQYF
17,NA,NA,TRBJ1-2,TRBV13,TGTGCCAGCAGCTTAGGGGGACAAGGTGGGGTTAACTATGGCTACACCTTC,CASSLGGQGGVNYGYTF
13,TRBD1,NA,TRBJ1-4,TRBV7-2,TGTGCCAGCAGCGCGGGACAGGGATTGGAACTGTTTTTT,CASSAGQGLELFF
13,NA,NA,TRBJ2-5,TRBV10-3,TGTGCCATCAGTGAGCCCCCCTCGGAGACCCAGTACTTC,CAISEPPSETQYF
15,TRBD1,NA,TRBJ2-2,TRBV7-2,TGTGCCAGCAGCGCGCGGACAGGGATTAGGGGGGAGCTGTTTTTT,CASSARTGIRGELFF
14,TRBD1,once,TRBJ1-4,TRBV6-5,TGTGCCAGCAGCCGGGGACAGACAGACGAAAAACTGTTTTTT,CASSRGQTDEKLFF
15,NA,NA,TRBJ2-3,TRBV28,TGTGCCAGCAGCTCCCCCAGCGCTCGCACAGATACGCAGTATTTT,CASSSPSARTDTQYF
14,NA,once,TRBJ1-1,TRBV27,TGTGCCAGCAGTTTACGCAGGGCGGACACTGAAGCTTTCTTT,CASSLRRADTEAFF
14,NA,few,TRBJ1-2,TRBV6-1,TGTGCCAGCAGTGAAGCGCGGGGGTGGCGTGGCTACACCTTC,CASSEARGWRGYTF
13,TRBD1,NA,TRBJ1-2,TRBV7-2,TGTGCCAGCAGCCGGGACAGGACCCTGGGCTACACCTTC,CASSRDRTLGYTF
17,TRBD2,NA,TRBJ2-1,TRBV5-4,TGTGCCAGCAGCTTCAAAACCGGGACTAGCGGGATCAATGAGCAGTTCTTC,CASSFKTGTSGINEQFF
17,TRBD1,NA,TRBJ1-1,TRBV7-6,TGTGCCAGCAGGGCGGACAGGGCAAGTGGGGGGGACACTGAAGCTTTCTTT,CASRADRASGGDTEAFF
16,TRBD1,NA,TRBJ1-2,TRBV9,TGTGCCAGCAGGGTGGGACAGAGGGGGAGCAACTATGGCTACACCTTC,CASRVGQRGSNYGYTF
15,NA,NA,TRBJ2-2,TRBV19,TGTGCCAGTAGTGTACAGGGAACGAACACCGGGGAGCTGTTTTTT,CASSVQGTNTGELFF
16,NA,NA,TRBJ2-6,TRBV11-2,TGTGCCAGCAGCAAGATCAGGGGGGTAGGGGCCAACGGCCTGACTTTC,CASSKIRGVGANGLTF
13,TRBD1,NA,TRBJ1-5,TRBV10-3,TGTGCCACGGGACAGTGGGCAAATCAGCCCCAGCATTTT,CATGQWANQPQHF
13,NA,NA,TRBJ2-7,TRBV11-2,TGTGCCAGCAGCTTAGGGAGGTTTGGCGAGCAGTACTTC,CASSLGRFGEQYF
14,TRBD2,once,TRBJ2-5,TRBV5-1,TGCGCCAGCAGCTTACTAGCGGACCAAGAGACCCAGTACTTC,CASSLLADQETQYF
15,TRBD1,NA,TRBJ1-1,TRBV27,TGTGCCAGCAGTTTAAGGGACAGGGTAGGCACTGAAGCTTTCTTT,CASSLRDRVGTEAFF
16,NA,NA,TRBJ2-5,TRBV5-1,TGCGCCAGCAGCTGGAGGGTAGGCCTTAGGCAAGAGACCCAGTACTTC,CASSWRVGLRQETQYF
15,NA,NA,TRBJ1-4,TRBV28,TGTGCCAGCAGTTCTGGACTCACAACTAATGAAAAACTGTTTTTT,CASSSGLTTNEKLFF
13,NA,NA,TRBJ2-2,TRBV6-4,TGTGCCAGCAGACCAACGGGGACCGGGGAGCTGTTTTTT,CASRPTGTGELFF
13,NA,once,TRBJ1-3,TRBV19,TGTGCCAGTAGCGGTGGTACTGGAAACACCATATATTTT,CASSGGTGNTIYF
15,NA,NA,TRBJ1-5,TRBV5-8,TGTGCCAGCAGCTTACAGGGTTATAGCAATCAGCCCCAGCATTTT,CASSLQGYSNQPQHF
12,NA,NA,TRBJ1-3,TRBV9,TGTGCCAGCAAGGGAGAGGGAAACACCATATATTTT,CASKGEGNTIYF
15,NA,NA,TRBJ2-4,TRBV19,TGTGCCAGTAGTATAGGACTAGTATCGAAAAACAGTCAGTACTTC,CASSIGLVSKNSQYF
15,NA,NA,TRBJ1-4,TRBV7-9,TGTGCCAGCAGCTTACCGGGACAAACTAATGAAAAACTGTTTTTT,CASSLPGQTNEKLFF
13,NA,NA,TRBJ2-7,TRBV4-3,TGCGCCAGCAGCCAGGCGGAAAACTACGAGCAGTACTTC,CASSQAENYEQYF
15,NA,NA,TRBJ2-6,TRBV27,TGTGCCAGCAGTTTAAGTAGCTCTGGGGCCAACGTCCTGACTTTC,CASSLSSSGANVLTF
14,NA,few,TRBJ2-2,TRBV18,TGTGCCAGCTCACTGCGTACGAACACCGGGGAGCTGTTTTTT,CASSLRTNTGELFF
18,TRBD2,NA,TRBJ2-3,TRBV4-1,TGCGCCAGCAGCTCCTGGACTAGCGGGGCAGGCCGGGCAGATACGCAGTATTTT,CASSSWTSGAGRADTQYF
14,NA,NA,TRBJ2-5,TRBV10-2,TGCGCCAGCAGGGCAGGGGTGGCTGGAGAGACCCAGTACTTC,CASRAGVAGETQYF
16,TRBD1,NA,TRBJ2-6,TRBV5-1,TGCGCCAGCAGCTCGGGCCCCCGACAGGGGGCTTGGGTCCTGACTTTC,CASSSGPRQGAWVLTF
14,NA,NA,TRBJ2-3,TRBV5-4,TGTGCCAGCAGCTTGGCCGGGGTCCCAGATACGCAGTATTTT,CASSLAGVPDTQYF
15,TRBD1,once,TRBJ1-2,TRBV7-2,TGTGCCAGCAGCTCCTATCCGACAGGGACTCAGGGCTACACCTTC,CASSSYPTGTQGYTF
14,NA,few,TRBJ2-5,TRBV5-1,TGCGCCAGCAGGTCAGAGGGCTTGGAGGAGACCCAGTACTTC,CASRSEGLEETQYF
16,NA,NA,TRBJ1-3,TRBV18,TGTGCCAGCTCACCACCGGGAGGGTCCTCTGGAAACACCATATATTTT,CASSPPGGSSGNTIYF
17,TRBD2,NA,TRBJ2-7,TRBV5-5,TGTGCCAGCAGCTTGTCGGTCGCAGTGGGAGGGCCCTACGAGCAGTACTTC,CASSLSVAVGGPYEQYF
12,NA,NA,TRBJ1-2,TRBV7-9,TGTGCCAGCACCGGCGGGCACTATGGCTACACCTTC,CASTGGHYGYTF
20,NA,NA,TRBJ2-1,TRBV5-1,TGCGCCAGCAGCTTTGCTCCCTCTTCCTTTTGGGAGAGGAATTACAATGAGCAGTTCTTC,CASSFAPSSFWERNYNEQFF